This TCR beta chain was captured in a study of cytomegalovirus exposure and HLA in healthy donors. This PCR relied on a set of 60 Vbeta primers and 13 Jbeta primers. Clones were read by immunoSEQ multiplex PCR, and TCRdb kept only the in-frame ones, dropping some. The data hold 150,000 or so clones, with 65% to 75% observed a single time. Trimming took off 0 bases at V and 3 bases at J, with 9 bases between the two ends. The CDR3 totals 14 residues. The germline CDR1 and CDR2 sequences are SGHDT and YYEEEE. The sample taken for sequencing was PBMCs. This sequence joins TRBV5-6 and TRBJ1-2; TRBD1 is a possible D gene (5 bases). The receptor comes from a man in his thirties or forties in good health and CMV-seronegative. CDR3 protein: CASSLAGPDYGYTF. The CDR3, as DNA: TGTGCCAGCAGCTTGGCAGGGCCTGACTATGGCTACACCTTC.